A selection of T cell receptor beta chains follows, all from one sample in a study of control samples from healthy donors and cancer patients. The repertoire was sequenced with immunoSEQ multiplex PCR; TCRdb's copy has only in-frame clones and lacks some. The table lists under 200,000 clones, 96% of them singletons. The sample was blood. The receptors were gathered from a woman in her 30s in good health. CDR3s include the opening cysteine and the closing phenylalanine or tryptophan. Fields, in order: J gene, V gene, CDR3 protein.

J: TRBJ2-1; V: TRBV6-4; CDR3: CASSTGSYNEQFF
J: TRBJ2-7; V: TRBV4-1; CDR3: CASSLRDRSYEQYF
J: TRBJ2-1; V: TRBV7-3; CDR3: CASSLMGPGTTLYNEQFF
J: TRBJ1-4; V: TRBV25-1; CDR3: CASSGIRGVGEKLFF
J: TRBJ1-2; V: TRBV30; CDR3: CAWSRDGRDYGYTF
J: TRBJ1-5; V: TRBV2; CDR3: CASRTNRGNQPQHF
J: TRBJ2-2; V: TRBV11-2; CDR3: CASSSGERTSPLFF
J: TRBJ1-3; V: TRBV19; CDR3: CASSGGTGITGNTIYF
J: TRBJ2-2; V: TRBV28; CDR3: CASSLSLLPPNTGELFF
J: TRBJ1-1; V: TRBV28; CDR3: CASSLTGSGTEAFF
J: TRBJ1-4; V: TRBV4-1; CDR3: CASSQVFEKLFF
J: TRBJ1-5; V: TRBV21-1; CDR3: CASSKAHMVSVGNQPQHF
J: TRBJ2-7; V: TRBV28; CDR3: CASREGGSYEQYF
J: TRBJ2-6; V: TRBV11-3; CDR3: CASRNGVGGANVLTF
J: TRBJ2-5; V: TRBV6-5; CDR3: CASSPGGGLETQYF
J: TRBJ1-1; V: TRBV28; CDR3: CASSHKNRGLWAFF